The sequence of this T cell receptor (beta chain) was determined in a study of early T cells in non-severe SARS-CoV-2 infection (dated by TCRdb to the early 2020s). In terms of the full investigation: Because TCR sequencing was done on bulk RNA from unsorted whole blood, the alpha and beta chains could not be paired.

The V and J ends are trimmed by 4 bases and 7 bases, leaving 14 bases between them. The germline V gene encodes CDR1 SGHVS and CDR2 FQNEAQ. The CDR3 sequence holds 15 residues, the cysteine and phenylalanine included. The entry retains the CDR3 DNA only, 45 bases that are in frame from base 1. The paper's findings and limits, for the study overall: Matching against VDJdb was skewed toward anti-spike CD8 responses, likely underestimated virus-specific expansions, and missed private and CD4 specificities.

Receptor libraries were prepared by 5' RACE. The listed sequencing device is NextSeq 500. In the TCR library protocol, unique molecular identifiers were attached to individual cDNA molecules to correct for PCR bias and sequencing error. Both TCR alpha and beta chains were sequenced, and tight co-correlation was observed between alpha and beta sequence abundances in each sample. The authors processed their data as follows. Decombinator V4 was used to annotate the V gene, J gene and CDR3 of the TCR sequences. TCRs were defined as expanded if a significant change between any two time points was detected under a Poisson model with p below 0.0001. Abundances of TCRs were expressed as counts per million after normalisation to the total number of TCRs sequenced in each sample. TRAV1-2 paired with TRAJ12, TRAJ20 or TRAJ33 defined MAIT TCRs, while TRAV10 paired with TRAJ18 defined iNKT TCRs. VDJdb, accessed on 1 November 2021, was searched for TCRs annotated for CMV, EBV and SARS-CoV-2, and TCRs annotated for more than one antigen were excluded. Using fastp at Q25 and MiXCR, TCRdb reprocessed the public reads and kept productive beta chains. Rows are unified per CDR3 protein, each entry keeping the most common DNA and genes. The V and J calls were not made by the authors but by TCRdb's processing. Recorded for this sample are tens of thousands of distinct CDR3 sequences; over 20% of them occurred a single time. The ten largest clones capture about 15% of the sample.

Set within a cohort of healthcare workers in London, UK, this nested case-control study involved weekly PCR testing of nasopharyngeal swabs along with blood sampling. Healthcare workers were recruited between 23 and 31 March 2020, during the week of the UK lockdown, and were followed weekly for up to about 15 weeks. A note on this clonotype: What antigen it recognizes has not been identified. No much larger clone is present one base from it, and per-base qualities are unavailable.

The source material was whole blood, sampled at baseline. The rearrangement combines TRBV7-8 with TRBJ1-6; TRBD1 is a weak D gene call, 6 bases matching. The sequence was collected from an adult who was a healthcare worker with PCR-confirmed SARS-CoV-2 infection or an uninfected control (not recorded which). CDR3 reads: CASSSQGRENSPLHF. The bases are TGTGCCAGCAGCTCCCAGGGGAGGGAAAATTCACCCCTCCACTTT.